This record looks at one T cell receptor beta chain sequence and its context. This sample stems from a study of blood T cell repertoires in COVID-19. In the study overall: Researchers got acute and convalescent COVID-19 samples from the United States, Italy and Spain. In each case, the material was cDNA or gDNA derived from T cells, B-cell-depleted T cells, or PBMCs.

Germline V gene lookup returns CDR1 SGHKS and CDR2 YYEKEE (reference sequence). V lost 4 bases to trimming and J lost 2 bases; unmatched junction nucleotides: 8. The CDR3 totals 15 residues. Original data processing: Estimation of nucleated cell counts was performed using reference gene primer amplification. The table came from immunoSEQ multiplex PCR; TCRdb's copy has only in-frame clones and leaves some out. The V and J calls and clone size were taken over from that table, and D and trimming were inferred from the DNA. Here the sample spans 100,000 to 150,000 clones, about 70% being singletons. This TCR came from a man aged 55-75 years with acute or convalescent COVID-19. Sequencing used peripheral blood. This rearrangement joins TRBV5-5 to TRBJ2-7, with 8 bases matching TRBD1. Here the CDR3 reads CASSLRDRSTYEQYF. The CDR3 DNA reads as TGTGCCAGCAGCCTCCGGGACAGGAGCACCTACGAGCAGTACTTC. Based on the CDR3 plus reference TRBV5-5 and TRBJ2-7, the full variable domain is DAGVTQSPTHLIKTRGQQVTLRCSPISGHKSVSWYQQVLGQGPQFIFQYYEKEERGRGNFPDRFSARQFPNYSSELNVNALLLGDSALYLCASSLRDRSTYEQYFGPGTRLTVT.